The rows below give T cell receptor beta chains drawn from one sample of a study of blood T cell repertoires in COVID-19. Assay: immunoSEQ multiplex PCR; the TCRdb copy retains only in-frame clones and omits some. The sample yields approximately 46,000 clones, more than 75% seen once. The specimen sequenced was peripheral blood. These receptors came from a man between 60 and 75 years old with active or convalescent COVID-19. Each CDR3 is given with its conserved first and last residue. Each record gives: V gene, J gene, CDR3 protein.

v_call: TRBV5-4; j_call: TRBJ2-2; cdr3_aa: CASSLVLSGGTGELFF
v_call: TRBV5-1; j_call: TRBJ2-7; cdr3_aa: CASSPDRVYEQYF
v_call: TRBV4-2; j_call: TRBJ2-7; cdr3_aa: CASSQARGGSYEQYF
v_call: TRBV5-1; j_call: TRBJ1-6; cdr3_aa: CASSLRTGGGVELLHF
v_call: TRBV7-9; j_call: TRBJ2-7; cdr3_aa: CASSLRDTEDYEQYF
v_call: TRBV19; j_call: TRBJ2-3; cdr3_aa: CASQGAPTSDTQYF
v_call: TRBV6-1; j_call: TRBJ1-5; cdr3_aa: CASSEPTGGQPQHF
v_call: TRBV29-1; j_call: TRBJ1-2; cdr3_aa: CSVGQSQGYTF
v_call: TRBV6-1; j_call: TRBJ1-2; cdr3_aa: CASSEGLGYTF
v_call: TRBV19; j_call: TRBJ1-3; cdr3_aa: CASSISGSGNTIYF
v_call: TRBV11-1; j_call: TRBJ1-6; cdr3_aa: CASSKDLNSPLHF
v_call: TRBV19; j_call: TRBJ2-3; cdr3_aa: CASAGGRAGSTDTQYF
v_call: TRBV5-1; j_call: TRBJ1-1; cdr3_aa: CASSLGPTGVGTEAFF
v_call: TRBV7-3; j_call: TRBJ1-6; cdr3_aa: CASSLKRNSPLHF
v_call: TRBV4-3; j_call: TRBJ1-2; cdr3_aa: CASSQDRAGGYGYTF
v_call: TRBV7-2; j_call: TRBJ1-6; cdr3_aa: CASTIGGASYNSPLHF
v_call: TRBV7-3; j_call: TRBJ2-1; cdr3_aa: CASSLKGTYNEQFF
v_call: TRBV7-8; j_call: TRBJ2-7; cdr3_aa: CASTNAGRGGGEQYF
v_call: TRBV20-1; j_call: TRBJ1-2; cdr3_aa: CSLPANYGYTF